The entry below gives a single TCR beta chain sequence along with its context. The data were produced by immunoSEQ multiplex PCR, yet TCRdb's version contains in-frame clones alone and is incomplete. The sample holds some 410,000 clones, over 75% seen once. The data belong to a study of control samples from healthy donors and cancer patients. This CDR3 is 14 amino acids long. Trimming shortened V by 4 bases and J by 5 bases, and 11 bases separated the two germline ends. The germline CDR1 and CDR2 sequences are SNHLY and FYNNEI. This chain uses TRBV2 with TRBJ1-4; D possibly corresponds to TRBD1 (6 bases). The sequencing sample was made of PBMCs. The clonotype was recovered from a middle-aged man with head and neck cancer. This CDR3 reads CASSVRTANEKLFF. Written as DNA, the CDR3 is TGTGCCAGCAGTGTAAGGACAGCCAATGAAAAACTGTTTTTT. The complete variable domain, with remaining parts taken from reference TRBV2 and TRBJ1-4, reads EPEVTQTPSHQVTQMGQEVILRCVPISNHLYFYWYRQILGQKVEFLVSFYNNEISEKSEIFDDQFSVERPDGSNFTLKIRSTKLEDSAMYFCASSVRTANEKLFFGSGTQLSVL.